Listed below are T cell receptor beta chains from one sample, sequenced in a study of T cells in Graves' hyperthyroidism and ophthalmopathy. A single record per CDR3 protein comes from TCRdb applying MiXCR to the multiplex PCR reads. The profile shows 350,000 to 450,000 distinct CDR3 sequences, roughly 13% of them singletons. Sequenced: blood. The origin of the receptors is a man aged 50 to 59 with Graves' ophthalmopathy. Each CDR3 is given with its conserved first and last residue. The order of the fields is V gene, CDR3 length, D gene, J gene, clone size, CDR3 protein, CDR3 DNA. A D gene is named only where the DNA matches it firmly. Clone size is given for some rows only: seen once, a few or many times, or a class if the clone is expanded.

V gene: TRBV20-1
CDR3 length: 13
D gene: TRBD1
J gene: TRBJ2-3
clone size: many
CDR3 protein: CSARATGLDTQYF
CDR3 DNA: TGCAGTGCTAGAGCGACAGGGTTAGATACGCAGTATTTT

V gene: TRBV18
CDR3 length: 16
D gene: .
J gene: TRBJ2-1
clone size: many
CDR3 protein: CASSPRADRTYNEQFF
CDR3 DNA: TGTGCCAGCTCACCACGGGCAGACAGGACCTACAATGAGCAGTTCTTC

V gene: TRBV12-3/TRBV12-4
CDR3 length: 17
D gene: TRBD2
J gene: TRBJ2-1
clone size: many
CDR3 protein: CASRPGTSGRAFNEQFF
CDR3 DNA: TGTGCCAGCAGGCCCGGGACTAGCGGGAGGGCCTTCAATGAGCAGTTCTTC

V gene: TRBV7-9
CDR3 length: 14
D gene: .
J gene: TRBJ1-5
clone size: many
CDR3 protein: CASSKRSDGQPQHF
CDR3 DNA: TGTGCCAGCAGCAAACGGTCGGATGGTCAGCCCCAGCATTTT

V gene: TRBV2
CDR3 length: 12
D gene: .
J gene: TRBJ2-3
clone size: .
CDR3 protein: CASSERGYTQYF
CDR3 DNA: TGTGCCAGCAGTGAAAGGGGCTATACGCAGTATTTT

V gene: TRBV5-1
CDR3 length: 15
D gene: .
J gene: TRBJ2-5
clone size: few
CDR3 protein: CASSSSWARKETQYF
CDR3 DNA: TGCGCCAGCAGCTCCTCCTGGGCAAGGAAAGAGACCCAGTACTTC

V gene: TRBV5-1
CDR3 length: 15
D gene: .
J gene: TRBJ2-5
clone size: .
CDR3 protein: CASSPNGGGGETQYF
CDR3 DNA: TGCGCCAGCAGCCCCAACGGTGGGGGAGGTGAGACCCAGTACTTC

V gene: TRBV10-3
CDR3 length: 13
D gene: .
J gene: TRBJ2-1
clone size: many
CDR3 protein: CAISESDAQAQFF
CDR3 DNA: TGTGCCATCAGTGAGTCGGACGCCCAGGCGCAGTTCTTC

V gene: TRBV6-1
CDR3 length: 14
D gene: TRBD2
J gene: TRBJ2-1
clone size: few
CDR3 protein: CATTAAGAWGEQFF
CDR3 DNA: TGTGCCACCACTGCAGCGGGAGCATGGGGTGAGCAGTTCTTC

V gene: TRBV30
CDR3 length: 14
D gene: .
J gene: TRBJ1-3
clone size: .
CDR3 protein: CAWNSVHSGNTIYF
CDR3 DNA: TGTGCCTGGAATTCGGTACACTCTGGAAACACCATATATTTT

V gene: TRBV7-8
CDR3 length: 17
D gene: TRBD2
J gene: TRBJ2-1
clone size: many
CDR3 protein: CASSYGTSGSFSNEQFF
CDR3 DNA: TGTGCCAGCAGCTACGGGACTAGCGGGAGTTTCTCCAATGAGCAGTTCTTC

V gene: TRBV29-1
CDR3 length: 12
D gene: TRBD1
J gene: TRBJ1-1
clone size: .
CDR3 protein: CSLTGPNTEAFF
CDR3 DNA: TGCAGCTTGACAGGGCCGAACACTGAAGCTTTCTTT

V gene: TRBV7-9
CDR3 length: 15
D gene: .
J gene: TRBJ2-1
clone size: many
CDR3 protein: CASSRITGTLNEQFF
CDR3 DNA: TGTGCCAGCAGCAGAATAACCGGGACTCTCAATGAGCAGTTCTTC

V gene: TRBV10-2
CDR3 length: 13
D gene: .
J gene: TRBJ1-5
clone size: few
CDR3 protein: CATREGINQPQHF
CDR3 DNA: TGCGCCACCCGAGAGGGGATCAATCAGCCCCAGCATTTT

V gene: TRBV3-1
CDR3 length: 14
D gene: TRBD1
J gene: TRBJ2-7
clone size: many
CDR3 protein: CASSRRQGAYEQYF
CDR3 DNA: TGTGCCAGCAGCCGTCGACAGGGGGCCTACGAGCAGTACTTC

V gene: TRBV11-2
CDR3 length: 17
D gene: TRBD1
J gene: TRBJ1-2
clone size: many
CDR3 protein: CASSLEGQGFRNYGYTF
CDR3 DNA: TGTGCCAGCAGCTTAGAAGGACAGGGCTTTCGTAACTATGGCTACACCTTC

V gene: TRBV3-1
CDR3 length: 12
D gene: .
J gene: TRBJ2-7
clone size: many
CDR3 protein: CASSQGTGEQYF
CDR3 DNA: TGTGCCAGCAGCCAAGGGACGGGCGAGCAGTACTTC

V gene: TRBV20-1
CDR3 length: 14
D gene: .
J gene: TRBJ2-3
clone size: many
CDR3 protein: CSAKLGGSTDTQYF
CDR3 DNA: TGCAGTGCCAAACTCGGAGGAAGCACAGATACGCAGTATTTT

V gene: TRBV20-1
CDR3 length: 13
D gene: TRBD2
J gene: TRBJ2-5
clone size: many
CDR3 protein: CSAIPGLGETQYF
CDR3 DNA: TGCAGTGCCATTCCGGGACTAGGAGAGACCCAGTACTTC

V gene: TRBV27
CDR3 length: 16
D gene: TRBD2
J gene: TRBJ2-7
clone size: .
CDR3 protein: CASRRKSSGNSYEQYF
CDR3 DNA: TGTGCCAGCAGACGAAAGTCGAGCGGGAACTCCTACGAGCAGTACTTC

V gene: TRBV5-1
CDR3 length: 14
D gene: TRBD1
J gene: TRBJ2-7
clone size: many
CDR3 protein: CASSIITGGYEQYF
CDR3 DNA: TGCGCCAGCAGCATAATTACAGGGGGCTACGAGCAGTACTTC

V gene: TRBV20-1
CDR3 length: 12
D gene: .
J gene: TRBJ2-1
clone size: many
CDR3 protein: CSAARPAGEQFF
CDR3 DNA: TGCAGTGCGGCTAGGCCTGCTGGTGAGCAGTTCTTC

V gene: TRBV6-1
CDR3 length: 16
D gene: TRBD2
J gene: TRBJ2-3
clone size: many
CDR3 protein: CASSGGIAGVGDTQYF
CDR3 DNA: TGTGCCAGCAGTGGCGGGATAGCGGGAGTTGGAGATACGCAGTATTTT

V gene: TRBV12-3/TRBV12-4
CDR3 length: 12
D gene: .
J gene: TRBJ1-1
clone size: many
CDR3 protein: CASSLLAGEAFF
CDR3 DNA: TGTGCCAGCAGTTTATTAGCAGGTGAAGCTTTCTTT

V gene: TRBV27
CDR3 length: 13
D gene: .
J gene: TRBJ1-1
clone size: many
CDR3 protein: CASSLHRNTEAFF
CDR3 DNA: TGTGCCAGCAGTTTACACAGGAACACTGAAGCTTTCTTT

V gene: TRBV3-1
CDR3 length: 17
D gene: .
J gene: TRBJ2-3
clone size: many
CDR3 protein: CASSQDIAAHSTDTQYF
CDR3 DNA: TGTGCCAGCAGCCAAGATATAGCGGCCCACAGCACAGATACGCAGTATTTT

V gene: TRBV9
CDR3 length: 18
D gene: .
J gene: TRBJ2-7
clone size: many
CDR3 protein: CASSAVGEDRDHSREQYF
CDR3 DNA: TGTGCCAGCAGCGCCGTGGGGGAAGACCGGGACCACAGCCGGGAGCAGTACTTC

V gene: TRBV29-1
CDR3 length: 12
D gene: .
J gene: TRBJ2-5
clone size: many
CDR3 protein: CSVGGALETQYF
CDR3 DNA: TGCAGCGTTGGTGGAGCCTTGGAGACCCAGTACTTC

V gene: TRBV29-1
CDR3 length: 13
D gene: TRBD1
J gene: TRBJ2-7
clone size: .
CDR3 protein: CSVGGQGTYEQYF
CDR3 DNA: TGCAGCGTTGGGGGACAGGGGACCTACGAGCAGTACTTC

V gene: TRBV13
CDR3 length: 14
D gene: TRBD1
J gene: TRBJ1-1
clone size: few
CDR3 protein: CASSPDEGAAEAFF
CDR3 DNA: TGTGCCAGCAGCCCGGATGAGGGGGCGGCTGAAGCTTTCTTT

V gene: TRBV20-1
CDR3 length: 11
D gene: .
J gene: TRBJ2-3
clone size: many
CDR3 protein: CSAQRGDTQYF
CDR3 DNA: TGCAGTGCACAACGAGGAGATACGCAGTATTTT

V gene: TRBV28
CDR3 length: 20
D gene: .
J gene: TRBJ2-1
clone size: many
CDR3 protein: CASSPNPRDITIPDYNEQFF
CDR3 DNA: TGTGCCAGCAGTCCGAACCCCCGGGACATTACTATTCCCGACTACAATGAGCAGTTCTTC

V gene: TRBV12-3/TRBV12-4
CDR3 length: 16
D gene: TRBD2
J gene: TRBJ2-1
clone size: many
CDR3 protein: CASSPSSLAGVFEQFF
CDR3 DNA: TGTGCCAGCAGTCCGAGCTCACTAGCGGGAGTTTTTGAGCAGTTCTTC

V gene: TRBV7-9
CDR3 length: 14
D gene: TRBD1
J gene: TRBJ2-7
clone size: .
CDR3 protein: CASSGQGTSYEQYF
CDR3 DNA: TGTGCCAGCAGCGGACAGGGGACCTCCTACGAGCAGTACTTC

V gene: TRBV5-6
CDR3 length: 14
D gene: .
J gene: TRBJ2-7
clone size: many
CDR3 protein: CASSLVGNSYEQYF
CDR3 DNA: TGTGCCAGCAGCTTGGTCGGGAACTCCTACGAGCAGTACTTC

V gene: TRBV24-1
CDR3 length: 14
D gene: .
J gene: TRBJ2-1
clone size: many
CDR3 protein: CATSDSGPNNEQFF
CDR3 DNA: TGTGCCACCAGTGATAGCGGGCCAAACAATGAGCAGTTCTTC

V gene: TRBV20-1
CDR3 length: 14
D gene: .
J gene: TRBJ1-1
clone size: many
CDR3 protein: CSARDLLGGTEAFF
CDR3 DNA: TGCAGTGCTAGAGATCTTTTAGGGGGGACTGAAGCTTTCTTT

V gene: TRBV7-9
CDR3 length: 14
D gene: .
J gene: TRBJ2-5
clone size: few
CDR3 protein: CASSLDFSQETQYF
CDR3 DNA: TGTGCCAGCAGCTTAGACTTCAGCCAAGAGACCCAGTACTTC

V gene: TRBV5-1
CDR3 length: 14
D gene: .
J gene: TRBJ2-7
clone size: few
CDR3 protein: CASSEDRGFYEQYF
CDR3 DNA: TGCGCCAGCAGCGAAGATAGAGGGTTCTACGAGCAGTACTTC

V gene: TRBV9
CDR3 length: 15
D gene: TRBD1
J gene: TRBJ1-5
clone size: .
CDR3 protein: CASRQTGGINQPQHF
CDR3 DNA: TGTGCCAGCAGGCAGACAGGGGGCATCAATCAGCCCCAGCATTTT

V gene: TRBV29-1
CDR3 length: 14
D gene: TRBD2
J gene: TRBJ2-7
clone size: many
CDR3 protein: CSVEGLAGDYEQYF
CDR3 DNA: TGCAGCGTTGAAGGACTAGCGGGAGACTACGAGCAGTACTTC

V gene: TRBV5-6
CDR3 length: 15
D gene: .
J gene: TRBJ2-1
clone size: .
CDR3 protein: CASSFGDRQFDEQFF
CDR3 DNA: TGTGCCAGCAGCTTTGGGGACCGCCAATTCGATGAGCAGTTCTTC

V gene: TRBV7-2
CDR3 length: 15
D gene: .
J gene: TRBJ2-5
clone size: many
CDR3 protein: CASSLEAEYQETQYF
CDR3 DNA: TGTGCCAGCAGCTTAGAGGCAGAGTACCAAGAGACCCAGTACTTC

V gene: TRBV24-1
CDR3 length: 15
D gene: .
J gene: TRBJ2-1
clone size: many
CDR3 protein: CATSDLSSSYNEQFF
CDR3 DNA: TGTGCCACCAGTGATTTATCGAGCTCCTACAATGAGCAGTTCTTC

V gene: TRBV2
CDR3 length: 15
D gene: TRBD1
J gene: TRBJ2-3
clone size: many
CDR3 protein: CASRGTAVNTDTQYF
CDR3 DNA: TGTGCCAGCAGAGGGACAGCCGTTAACACAGATACGCAGTATTTT

V gene: TRBV2
CDR3 length: 14
D gene: TRBD2
J gene: TRBJ2-7
clone size: many
CDR3 protein: CASKRAGGPQEQYF
CDR3 DNA: TGTGCCAGCAAACGAGCGGGAGGGCCTCAAGAGCAGTACTTC

V gene: TRBV6-2/TRBV6-3
CDR3 length: 15
D gene: TRBD2
J gene: TRBJ2-1
clone size: .
CDR3 protein: CASSEPTSGSREQFF
CDR3 DNA: TGTGCCAGCAGCGAACCGACTAGCGGGAGCCGCGAGCAGTTCTTC

V gene: TRBV29-1
CDR3 length: 11
D gene: .
J gene: TRBJ2-7
clone size: .
CDR3 protein: CSAGVFDEQYF
CDR3 DNA: TGCAGCGCGGGGGTGTTCGACGAGCAGTACTTC

V gene: TRBV6-9
CDR3 length: 11
D gene: .
J gene: TRBJ2-1
clone size: .
CDR3 protein: CASSYGIEQFF
CDR3 DNA: TGTGCCAGCAGTTACGGGATTGAGCAGTTCTTC

V gene: TRBV2
CDR3 length: 15
D gene: .
J gene: TRBJ2-2
clone size: .
CDR3 protein: CASSGVNGSTGELFF
CDR3 DNA: TGTGCCAGCAGTGGGGTCAACGGTTCCACCGGGGAGCTGTTTTTT

V gene: TRBV11-3
CDR3 length: 15
D gene: .
J gene: TRBJ2-1
clone size: .
CDR3 protein: CASSVGRNPYNEQFF
CDR3 DNA: TGTGCCAGCAGCGTCGGACGGAACCCATACAATGAGCAGTTCTTC

V gene: TRBV10-1
CDR3 length: 15
D gene: .
J gene: TRBJ2-1
clone size: .
CDR3 protein: CASSGGGPRPNEQFF
CDR3 DNA: TGCGCCAGCAGTGGGGGAGGCCCCCGGCCCAATGAGCAGTTCTTC

V gene: TRBV20-1
CDR3 length: 14
D gene: TRBD2
J gene: TRBJ2-5
clone size: .
CDR3 protein: CSARVSRGEETQYF
CDR3 DNA: TGCAGTGCTAGAGTTTCGCGGGGGGAGGAGACCCAGTACTTC

V gene: TRBV13
CDR3 length: 13
D gene: .
J gene: TRBJ1-1
clone size: many
CDR3 protein: CASSFFQGTEAFF
CDR3 DNA: TGTGCCAGCAGCTTTTTTCAAGGCACTGAAGCTTTCTTT

V gene: TRBV29-1
CDR3 length: 13
D gene: TRBD1
J gene: TRBJ2-4
clone size: many
CDR3 protein: CSVTGGSGNIQYF
CDR3 DNA: TGCAGCGTGACAGGGGGTTCAGGTAACATTCAGTACTTC

V gene: TRBV27
CDR3 length: 14
D gene: TRBD1
J gene: TRBJ2-7
clone size: many
CDR3 protein: CASSRQGVSYEQYF
CDR3 DNA: TGTGCCAGCAGTCGACAGGGGGTATCCTACGAGCAGTACTTC

V gene: TRBV7-8
CDR3 length: 18
D gene: .
J gene: TRBJ2-6
clone size: few
CDR3 protein: CASSPWSRTSSGANVLTF
CDR3 DNA: TGTGCCAGCAGCCCCTGGTCTAGGACATCCTCTGGGGCCAACGTCCTGACTTTC

V gene: TRBV28
CDR3 length: 15
D gene: .
J gene: TRBJ1-5
clone size: .
CDR3 protein: CASSFTALNGQPQHF
CDR3 DNA: TGTGCCAGCAGTTTTACAGCGCTTAACGGGCAGCCCCAGCATTTT

V gene: TRBV7-2
CDR3 length: 14
D gene: TRBD2
J gene: TRBJ2-1
clone size: many
CDR3 protein: CASSYGSGRDEQFF
CDR3 DNA: TGTGCCAGCAGCTACGGCAGCGGGAGGGATGAGCAGTTCTTC